The present entry profiles one TCR beta chain with its context. Its antigen is as yet unknown. This CDR3 contains 14 residues. Trimming left V 0 bases short and J 2 bases short, with 9 bases between. The V gene's germline CDR1 is GTSNPN and CDR2 SVGIG (reference sequence). The sample is drawn from a study of T-cell reconstitution after alpha-beta-depleted transplantation in children. Study-wide findings and caveats: For some patients, TCRbeta diversity was high at day 60 because of recipient T cells and thymic progenitors that survived. From newly produced T cells came most of the T-cell counts and diversity one year after transplant. Approximately two months post-transplant, alpha-beta T cells reportedly originated from several hundred expanded graft clones.

Preparation of the TCRbeta library used unique molecular identifiers. A single record per CDR3 protein comes from TCRdb applying MiXCR to the PCR reads. The sample has 500,000 to 750,000 distinct CDR3 sequences, 10% to 15% seen once; the top ten hold about 2.2%. The sequence came from a male patient between 5 and 17 years old who had a stem cell transplant for acute myeloid leukemia, so the T cells may come from the graft donor. Sequencing used PBMCs, mostly from graft donor cells, obtained 360 days after TCRalphabeta/CD19-depleted stem cell transplant. The chain carries TRBV30 and TRBJ2-3; no definite D call. The CDR3 DNA is TGTGCCTGGAGTGTACGGGTCTCCACAGATACGCAGTATTTT. Translation gives CAWSVRVSTDTQYF.